These T cell receptor beta chains were read from a single sample in a study of technical replicates of blood from a few donors. Here immunoSEQ multiplex PCR was the method, and the copy in TCRdb shows in-frame clones only, minus some. The sample includes some 63,000 clones, around 87% of them seen just once. Sample: PBMCs. These receptors were collected from a human donor in good health. Some clones in this sample may be carry-over from other donors' samples. The CDR3 runs from the conserved cysteine through the conserved F or W. Each record gives: V gene, D gene, J gene, clone size, CDR3 protein, CDR3 DNA. D genes are given only for firm matches. Not all rows give a size; the values are once, few, many and, for expanded clones, a class.

v_gene: TRBV5-1
d_gene: -
j_gene: TRBJ2-5
abundance: -
CDR3aa: CASSAEYGGQETQYF
CDR3nt: TGCGCCAGCAGCGCTGAATATGGGGGGCAAGAGACCCAGTACTTC

v_gene: TRBV7-2
d_gene: -
j_gene: TRBJ1-1
abundance: -
CDR3aa: CASSPQGYTEAFF
CDR3nt: TGTGCCAGCAGCCCCCAGGGCTACACTGAAGCTTTCTTT

v_gene: TRBV15
d_gene: TRBD1
j_gene: TRBJ2-5
abundance: -
CDR3aa: CATSRAPGQGAWETQYF
CDR3nt: TGTGCCACCAGCAGAGCCCCGGGACAGGGGGCCTGGGAGACCCAGTACTTC

v_gene: TRBV13
d_gene: -
j_gene: TRBJ2-7
abundance: -
CDR3aa: CASSLGRGASHEQYF
CDR3nt: TGTGCCAGCAGCTTAGGGCGGGGCGCTTCCCACGAGCAGTACTTC

v_gene: TRBV10-1
d_gene: TRBD2
j_gene: TRBJ2-7
abundance: -
CDR3aa: CAVGGRLAGEFPYEQYF
CDR3nt: TGCGCCGTTGGGGGGCGGCTAGCGGGAGAATTTCCCTACGAGCAGTACTTC

v_gene: TRBV30
d_gene: -
j_gene: TRBJ2-5
abundance: -
CDR3aa: CAWSPPAETQYF
CDR3nt: TGTGCCTGGAGTCCCCCAGCGGAGACCCAGTACTTC

v_gene: TRBV4-1
d_gene: -
j_gene: TRBJ1-2
abundance: -
CDR3aa: CASSQVDRSGYTF
CDR3nt: TGCGCCAGCAGCCAAGTAGACAGATCTGGCTACACCTTC

v_gene: TRBV13
d_gene: TRBD2
j_gene: TRBJ2-7
abundance: -
CDR3aa: CASSLVRFTSGTYEQYF
CDR3nt: TGTGCCAGCAGCTTAGTGCGATTTACTAGCGGAACCTACGAGCAGTACTTC

v_gene: TRBV4-1
d_gene: -
j_gene: TRBJ1-6
abundance: few
CDR3aa: CASSQDRTVSPNPPLHF
CDR3nt: TGCGCCAGCAGCCAAGACCGGACAGTTTCTCCTAATCCACCCCTCCACTTT

v_gene: TRBV2
d_gene: TRBD1
j_gene: TRBJ2-1
abundance: -
CDR3aa: CASSEDSGTGGNEQFF
CDR3nt: TGTGCCAGCAGTGAAGACTCCGGGACAGGGGGCAATGAGCAGTTCTTC

v_gene: TRBV4-1
d_gene: -
j_gene: TRBJ2-7
abundance: -
CDR3aa: CASSQLEAGEGEQYF
CDR3nt: TGCGCCAGCAGCCAACTAGAGGCAGGGGAAGGCGAGCAGTACTTC

v_gene: TRBV4-3
d_gene: -
j_gene: TRBJ2-7
abundance: -
CDR3aa: CASSQDPTYEQYF
CDR3nt: TGCGCCAGCAGCCAAGATCCTACCTACGAGCAGTACTTC

v_gene: TRBV7-2
d_gene: -
j_gene: TRBJ2-2
abundance: -
CDR3aa: CASVGAGANTGELFF
CDR3nt: TGTGCCAGCGTGGGGGCGGGGGCAAACACCGGGGAGCTGTTTTTT

v_gene: TRBV29-1
d_gene: TRBD1
j_gene: TRBJ1-2
abundance: -
CDR3aa: CSTGDLNYGYTF
CDR3nt: TGCAGCACAGGGGACCTTAACTATGGCTACACCTTC

v_gene: TRBV18
d_gene: TRBD1
j_gene: TRBJ1-2
abundance: -
CDR3aa: CASSPNRDSNYGYTF
CDR3nt: TGTGCCAGCTCACCGAACCGGGACAGCAACTATGGCTACACCTTC

v_gene: TRBV12-5
d_gene: -
j_gene: TRBJ2-5
abundance: -
CDR3aa: CASGFWAAKETQYF
CDR3nt: TGTGCTAGTGGCTTCTGGGCAGCCAAAGAGACCCAGTACTTC

v_gene: TRBV6-1
d_gene: -
j_gene: TRBJ2-4
abundance: -
CDR3aa: CASSGVNIQYF
CDR3nt: TGTGCCAGCAGTGGAGTAAACATTCAGTACTTC

v_gene: TRBV11-3
d_gene: TRBD2
j_gene: TRBJ2-7
abundance: -
CDR3aa: CASSSSGTYEQYF
CDR3nt: TGTGCCAGCTCGTCTAGCGGGACCTACGAGCAGTACTTC

v_gene: TRBV6-5
d_gene: -
j_gene: TRBJ2-7
abundance: -
CDR3aa: CASSYTIQGRHEQYF
CDR3nt: TGTGCCAGCAGTTACACAATTCAGGGGCGCCACGAGCAGTACTTC

v_gene: TRBV7-2
d_gene: -
j_gene: TRBJ1-6
abundance: -
CDR3aa: CASRTGSPYNSPLHF
CDR3nt: TGTGCCAGCAGAACAGGGAGTCCCTATAATTCACCCCTCCACTTT

v_gene: TRBV10-3
d_gene: -
j_gene: TRBJ1-1
abundance: few
CDR3aa: CAIRGTPSGNTEAFF
CDR3nt: TGTGCCATCAGAGGGACACCCAGCGGGAACACTGAAGCTTTCTTT

v_gene: TRBV7-2
d_gene: TRBD1
j_gene: TRBJ1-2
abundance: -
CDR3aa: CASSARGAGGYTF
CDR3nt: TGTGCCAGCAGCGCCAGGGGGGCGGGTGGCTACACCTTC

v_gene: TRBV4-3
d_gene: -
j_gene: TRBJ2-2
abundance: -
CDR3aa: CASSQGPAGNTGELFF
CDR3nt: TGCGCCAGCAGCCAAGGGCCAGCGGGGAACACCGGGGAGCTGTTTTTT

v_gene: TRBV29-1
d_gene: TRBD1
j_gene: TRBJ1-2
abundance: -
CDR3aa: CSVEGTGLGYTF
CDR3nt: TGCAGCGTAGAGGGGACAGGGCTTGGCTACACCTTC

v_gene: TRBV7-2
d_gene: TRBD2
j_gene: TRBJ2-7
abundance: -
CDR3aa: CASSFSGSGSGGEQYF
CDR3nt: TGTGCCAGCAGCTTTTCGGGCAGCGGGAGTGGGGGGGAGCAGTACTTC

v_gene: TRBV7-8
d_gene: TRBD1
j_gene: TRBJ1-2
abundance: -
CDR3aa: CASSSALGQGSYTF
CDR3nt: TGTGCCAGCAGCTCCGCGCTGGGACAGGGGAGCTACACCTTC

v_gene: TRBV29-1
d_gene: -
j_gene: TRBJ1-1
abundance: -
CDR3aa: CSVLGQNTEAFF
CDR3nt: TGCAGCGTCTTGGGACAGAACACTGAAGCTTTCTTT

v_gene: TRBV5-8
d_gene: TRBD2
j_gene: TRBJ2-2
abundance: -
CDR3aa: CASTPGLAGEENTGELFF
CDR3nt: TGTGCCAGCACCCCGGGACTAGCGGGCGAGGAGAACACCGGGGAGCTGTTTTTT